The T cell receptor beta chain under discussion was sequenced for a study of CD8 T cells in Susac syndrome. An amount of RNA that ranged from roughly 0.5 to 1 ug was reverse transcribed with random hexamers. The authors amplified TCR beta CDR3 across 54 Vbeta and 13 Jbeta using immunoSEQ multiplex PCR. TCRdb reprocessed the immunoSEQ multiplex PCR reads via MiXCR and lists one record per CDR3 protein. The sample lists 150,000 to 200,000 distinct CDR3 sequences, 90% to 95% occurring once. CD8+ and CD4+ T cells taken from blood had their TCR beta sequenced. Healthy donors acted as controls, with matching for age and sex. Negative isolation yielded the CD8+ and CD4+ T cells, while FACS enriched the TEMRA cells. Trimming stripped 4 bases from V and 6 bases from J, with 9 bases between. The CDR3 loop spans 12 amino acids. Germline V lookup: CDR1 SGHDT, CDR2 YYEEEE.

The clonotype was recovered from a human donor in good health. J is TRBJ2-3 and V is TRBV5-6; D remains ambiguous. Material for sequencing was CD4+ T cells from PBMCs. The CDR3 sequence: CASSEARDTQYF. The CDR3 region has the DNA TGTGCCAGCAGCGAAGCTAGGGATACGCAGTATTTT.